These 10 T cell receptor beta chains originate from one sample sequenced in a study of blood T cell repertoires in COVID-19 (dated by TCRdb to the early 2020s). Libraries were prepared through the immunoSEQ multiplex PCR assay. Drawn from immuneACCESS, this table holds only the in-frame rearrangements with V and J called that TCRdb kept. Clones are partly lost; checked studies trace under half to an unresolved V gene and leave the rest unexplained. The sample contains some 180,000 clones, around 90% of them found a single time. Roughly 2% of the sample comes from the top ten. Sequencing was performed on peripheral blood. The receptors come from a middle-aged man who had recovered from COVID-19.

In DNA, the CDR3 is TGTGCCTTAAACAGGCCTGGCACAGATACGCAGTATTTT. Amino acid sequence: CALNRPGTDTQYF. This chain connects TRBV30 to TRBJ2-3; perhaps TRBD1 as D (5 bases). Trimming removed 7 bases from V and 1 base from J, with 12 bases in between. Germline values: CDR1 GTSNPN, CDR2 SVGIG (reference sequence). CDR3 length: 13 residues.

This clone was counted a single time. The chain is built from TRBV9 and TRBJ2-3; 7 bases align to TRBD1. V gave up 3 bases and J gave up 2 bases; unmatched junction bases: 15. CDR1 and CDR2 (germline): SGDLS, YYNGEE. CDR3 length equals 18 residues. This chain's CDR3 is CASSAHLQGWQVTDTQYF. CDR3 sequence (DNA): TGTGCCAGCAGCGCGCACTTACAGGGGTGGCAGGTCACAGATACGCAGTATTTT.

This clone occurred once. This sequence joins TRBV30 and TRBJ2-7, with TRBD1 matching over 7 bases. Germline-derived CDR1 and CDR2 are GTSNPN and SVGIG (reference sequence). The trim removed 0 bases at V and 9 bases at J, leaving 8 bases unmatched. The CDR3 contains 13 residues. The CDR3 sequence: CAWSVSRDSAQYF. CDR3 bases: TGTGCCTGGAGTGTTTCCCGGGACAGCGCGCAGTACTTC. Together with reference TRBV30 and TRBJ2-7, the CDR3 gives the full variable domain: SQTIHQWPATLVQPVGSPLSLECTVEGTSNPNLYWYRQAAGRGLQLLFYSVGIGQISSEVPQNLSASRPQDRQFILSSKKLLLSDSGFYLCAWSVSRDSAQYFGPGTRLTVT.

V gene TRBV29-1 combines with J gene TRBJ1-3; TRBD1 matches at 10 bases. The CDR3 contains 13 residues. The germline V gene has CDR1 SQVTM and CDR2 ANQGSEA. V lost 7 bases, J lost 4 bases, and 4 bases stayed unmatched. DNA of the CDR3: TGCAGCGCGACGGGACAGGGGGGAAACACCATATATTTT. As protein: CSATGQGGNTIYF. Filled out from reference TRBV29-1 and TRBJ1-3, the complete variable domain reads SAVISQKPSRDICQRGTSLTIQCQVDSQVTMMFWYRQQPGQSLTLIATANQGSEATYESGFVIDKFPISRPNLTFSTLTVSNMSPEDSSIYLCSATGQGGNTIYFGEGSWLTVV.

The chain has TRBV5-8 and TRBJ2-5; TRBD2 aligns across 16 bases. Germline V gene data show CDR1 as SGHTS and CDR2 as YDEGEE. Trimming cost V 4 bases and J 1 base; bases outside gene matches: 7. CDR3 length: 18 amino acids. The CDR3 spells CASSPGTSGRAPQETQYF. DNA for the CDR3: TGTGCCAGCAGCCCGGGGACTAGCGGGAGGGCCCCCCAAGAGACCCAGTACTTC.

This chain connects TRBV30 to TRBJ1-1, with D tentatively TRBD1 (6 bases). The V and J ends lost 1 base and 11 bases respectively, with 17 bases between them. CDR1 and CDR2 from the germline V gene are GTSNPN and SVGIG (reference sequence). This CDR3 spans 13 amino acids. As DNA, the CDR3 is TGTGCCTGGAGTGCCGGGACATCGAGGGTGGCTTTCTTT. Its protein product is CAWSAGTSRVAFF.

This sequence joins TRBV5-8 and TRBJ2-2; 12 bases match TRBD2. There are 17 residues in the CDR3. J gave up 1 base and V 0 bases, and 1 base lay outside the gene matches. Germline CDR1 SGHTS, CDR2 YDEGEE. CDR3 sequence (DNA): TGTGCCAGCAGCTTGGGACTAGCGGGAGTGAACACCGGGGAGCTGTTTTTT. Protein sequence: CASSLGLAGVNTGELFF.

The J gene is TRBJ1-6, the V gene TRBV27, with unresolved D. V lost 6 bases and J lost 0, with 12 bases in between. Germline values: CDR1 MNHEY, CDR2 SMNVEV (reference sequence). There are 16 residues in the CDR3. The CDR3 region has the DNA TGTGCCAGCAGCGAGGCTAAGAGCTCCTATAATTCACCCCTCCACTTT. It yields the protein CASSEAKSSYNSPLHF.

This clone was counted a few times. The V and J genes are TRBV10-3 and TRBJ1-1; D is unclear. This CDR3 has 13 amino acids. CDR1 is ENHRY and CDR2 is SYGVKD in the germline V gene. Trimming pared 11 bases from V and 6 bases from J, leaving 19 bases between. This CDR3 is CAAGWGADAEAFF. DNA of the CDR3: TGTGCCGCGGGATGGGGTGCCGATGCTGAAGCTTTCTTT.

The V gene is TRBV2, the J gene TRBJ2-5; 8 positions agree with TRBD2. The CDR3 spans 13 residues. V lost 2 bases, J lost 5 bases, and 1 base stayed unmatched. Germline V gene lookup returns CDR1 SNHLY and CDR2 FYNNEI. CDR3 in DNA: TGTGCCAGCAGTGAACAGCGGGGGGAGACCCAGTACTTC. It yields the protein CASSEQRGETQYF.